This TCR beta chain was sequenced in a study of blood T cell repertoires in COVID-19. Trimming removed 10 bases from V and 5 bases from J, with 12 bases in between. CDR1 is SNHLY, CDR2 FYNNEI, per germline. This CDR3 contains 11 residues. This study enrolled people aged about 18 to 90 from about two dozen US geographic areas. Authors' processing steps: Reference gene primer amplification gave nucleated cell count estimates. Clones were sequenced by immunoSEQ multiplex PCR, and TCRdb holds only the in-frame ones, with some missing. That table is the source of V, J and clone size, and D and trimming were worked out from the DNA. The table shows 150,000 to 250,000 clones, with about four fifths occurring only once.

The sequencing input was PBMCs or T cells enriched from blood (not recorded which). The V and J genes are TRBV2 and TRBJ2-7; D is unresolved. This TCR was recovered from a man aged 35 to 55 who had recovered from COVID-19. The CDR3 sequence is CATHLGNEQYF. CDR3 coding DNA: TGTGCCACCCATTTGGGCAACGAGCAGTACTTC.